Described below is a single TCR beta chain sequence and its context. At the DNA level, this CDR3 is encoded by other sequences in the same sample as well. The V gene's germline CDR1 is KGHSH and CDR2 LQKENI. The CDR3 contains 15 residues. J lost 7 bases, V lost 6 bases, and 11 bases had no gene match. This record comes from a study of cytomegalovirus exposure and HLA in healthy donors. Those who donated were healthy bone marrow donors. Use of 60 Vbeta and 13 Jbeta primers characterized the PCR. Clones were read by immunoSEQ multiplex PCR, and TCRdb kept only the in-frame ones, dropping some. The data show 100,000 to 150,000 clones, with about 72% seen just once and less than 5.5% held by the top ten.

The sample taken for sequencing was PBMCs. This chain uses TRBV18 with TRBJ1-5; 8 bases align to TRBD1. This TCR came from a man aged 45-65 years in good health and CMV-seropositive. The CDR3 reads CASSPDRGIKQPQHF. CDR3 DNA sequence: TGTGCCAGCTCGCCTGACAGGGGAATTAAACAGCCCCAGCATTTT.